The 23 T cell receptor beta chains below come from one sample, sequenced in a study of cytomegalovirus exposure and HLA in healthy donors. Primers: 60 Vbeta forward and 13 Jbeta reverse. Profiling relied on immunoSEQ multiplex PCR, and the TCRdb table lists in-frame clones only, not all of them. The repertoire holds 100,000 to 150,000 clones, with about 85% as singletons. The sequenced sample consisted of PBMCs. These TCRs come from a boy aged 10-17 years in good health and CMV-seronegative.

This clone was detected a few times. This sequence joins TRBV6-5 and TRBJ1-4; D might be TRBD1 (6 bases). The V end was cut by 6 bases, the J end by 8 bases, with 13 bases between. CDR1 is MNHEY, CDR2 SVGAGI, per germline. The CDR3 has 13 amino acids. DNA of the CDR3: TGTGCCAGCAGAGCCTCTGGACAGGAAAAACTGTTTTTT. Protein product: CASRASGQEKLFF.

The chain is built from TRBV6-1 and TRBJ1-5; D may be TRBD1 (5 bases). Germline lookup yields CDR1 MNHNS and CDR2 SASEGT. The CDR3 is 15 amino acids. V was cut by 6 bases and J by 1 base, with 13 bases left in between. The CDR3 DNA reads TGTGCCAGCAGCCGGGGGAGCTACAGCAATCAGCCCCAGCATTTT. Protein sequence: CASSRGSYSNQPQHF.

The chain combines TRBV18 with TRBJ2-3, with 8 bases aligning to TRBD2. This CDR3 spans 16 amino acids. V lost 8 bases and J lost 4; bases outside the gene matches: 14. Germline V gives CDR1 KGHSH, CDR2 LQKENI. The DNA for the CDR3 is TGTGCCAGCCTCGTGATGAGCGGGAGTTCGGCAGATACGCAGTATTTT. It is translated as CASLVMSGSSADTQYF.

J is TRBJ2-3 and V is TRBV4-3; unclear D gene. Germline V gene data show CDR1 as LGHNA and CDR2 as YSLEER. The CDR3 is made up of 13 amino acids. Trimming took off 1 base at V and 5 bases at J, with 7 bases between the two ends. CDR3 sequence: CASSQGVIDTQYF. In DNA form, the CDR3 reads TGCGCCAGCAGCCAAGGAGTGATAGATACGCAGTATTTT.

The J gene is TRBJ2-2, the V gene TRBV18; perhaps TRBD2 as D (5 bases). V was clipped by 8 bases and J by 1 base, with 11 bases between them. The CDR3 runs 14 residues. Germline V gives CDR1 KGHSH, CDR2 LQKENI. The CDR3 spells CASTGRENTGELFF. CDR3 DNA sequence: TGTGCCAGCACTGGACGGGAGAACACCGGGGAGCTGTTTTTT. Variable domain in full (rest from reference TRBV18 and TRBJ2-2): NAGVMQNPRHLVRRRGQEARLRCSPMKGHSHVYWYRQLPEEGLKFMVYLQKENIIDESGMPKERFSAEFPKEGPSILRIQQVVRGDSAAYFCASTGRENTGELFFGEGSRLTVL.

The chain combines TRBV11-3 with TRBJ1-1, with D perhaps matching TRBD1 (5 bases). V was pared by 1 base and J by 7 bases, with 10 bases between. The CDR3 has 13 residues. CDR1 is SGHNT and CDR2 is YENEEA in the germline V gene. CDR3 residues: CASSLGTLGEAFF. In DNA form, the CDR3 reads TGTGCCAGCAGCTTAGGGACACTGGGTGAAGCTTTCTTT.

The gene calls are TRBV6-1 and TRBJ2-7, with D unclear. Germline CDR1 and CDR2: MNHNS and SASEGT. The CDR3 covers 13 residues. With 7 bases removed from V and 5 bases from J, the gap between germline ends came to 15 bases. CDR3 in DNA: TGTGCCAGCAAAGAAGGAGCCCCCCACGAGCAGTACTTC. Protein: CASKEGAPHEQYF.

This chain connects TRBV30 to TRBJ2-1, with 8 bases identical to TRBD2. V dropped 0 bases and J dropped 7; count of bases not matched to a gene: 8. The CDR3 is made up of 15 amino acids. CDR1 and CDR2 (germline): GTSNPN, SVGIG (reference sequence). CDR3 in DNA: TGTGCCTGGAGTGTACTCAGCGGGAGTATGAATGAGCAGTTCTTC. The encoded protein is CAWSVLSGSMNEQFF.

This clone has just one count. V is TRBV6-5 and J is TRBJ2-3; weak D call: TRBD2 (6 bases). The CDR3 is 14 residues long. CDR1 is MNHEY, CDR2 SVGAGI, per germline. The germline V and J ends were trimmed by 1 base and 1 base, with 6 bases remaining between them. In DNA, the CDR3 is TGTGCCAGCAGTTACTTAGCGGGCACAGATACGCAGTATTTT. Amino acids: CASSYLAGTDTQYF.

This chain uses TRBV7-2 with TRBJ2-5; 8 bases map to TRBD1. V was clipped by 5 bases and J by 3 bases; unmatched bases: 5. The CDR3 loop spans 14 amino acids. Per the germline V gene, CDR1 is SGHTA and CDR2 is FQGNSA. The CDR3 nucleotides are TGTGCCAGCAGCCTCCAGACAGGGGAAGAGACCCAGTACTTC. As protein: CASSLQTGEETQYF.

This clone was picked up a small number of times. This chain joins TRBV6-6 and TRBJ2-7; the match to TRBD2 covers 13 bases. Germline V lookup: CDR1 MNHNY, CDR2 SVGAGI (reference sequence). With V trimmed by 7 bases and J by 6 bases, 9 bases remained unmatched. The CDR3 totals 15 residues. The CDR3 loop is CASTELAGGSREQYF. For the CDR3, the DNA is TGTGCCAGCACCGAACTAGCGGGAGGGTCTCGCGAGCAGTACTTC.

The genes are TRBV19 and TRBJ2-1; 8 bases agree with TRBD1. J was trimmed by 6 bases and V by 6 bases; bases with no gene match: 7. The CDR3 has 14 residues. Per germline, CDR1 LNHDA and CDR2 SQIVND (reference sequence). CDR3 DNA: TGTGCCAGTAGGGGACAGGTAGAAACCAATGAGCAGTTCTTC. Translation gives CASRGQVETNEQFF. Based on the CDR3 plus reference TRBV19 and TRBJ2-1, the full variable domain is DGGITQSPKYLFRKEGQNVTLSCEQNLNHDAMYWYRQDPGQGLRLIYYSQIVNDFQKGDIAEGYSVSREKKESFPLTVTSAQKNPTAFYLCASRGQVETNEQFFGPGTRLTVL.

V and J are TRBV4-3 and TRBJ2-7; D might be TRBD2 (6 bases). Germline CDR1 and CDR2: LGHNA and YSLEER. Trimming removed 0 bases from V and 4 bases from J, with 7 bases in between. The CDR3 is 13 amino acids. The CDR3 loop reads CASSQDGGYEQYF. CDR3 nucleotide sequence: TGCGCCAGCAGCCAAGATGGAGGGTACGAGCAGTACTTC.

This clone was seen a handful of times. V and J are TRBV9 and TRBJ1-1, with D possibly TRBD1 on 5 matching bases. CDR3 length: 15 amino acids. Germline V gene data show CDR1 as SGDLS and CDR2 as YYNGEE. Trimming left V 3 bases short and J 0 bases short, with 12 bases between. The CDR3 is CASSAAGGVNTEAFF. The CDR3 DNA reads as TGTGCCAGCAGCGCGGCGGGGGGTGTGAACACTGAAGCTTTCTTT.

The chain links TRBV30 to TRBJ2-1; possibly TRBD2 for D (5 bases). Per the germline V gene, CDR1 is GTSNPN and CDR2 is SVGIG (reference sequence). The CDR3 spans 12 residues. Trimming shortened V by 3 bases and J by 7 bases, and 10 bases separated the two germline ends. CDR3 in DNA: TGTGCCTGGAGAGGGAGTATAAATGAGCAGTTCTTC. Protein sequence: CAWRGSINEQFF.

J is TRBJ2-1 and V is TRBV4-2, with a possible D match to TRBD2 (6 bases). Per germline, CDR1 LGHNA and CDR2 YNFKEQ. The V end was cut by 4 bases, the J end by 2 bases, with 15 bases between. This CDR3 region has 16 residues. The CDR3 loop is CASSPHGRRTYNEQFF. CDR3 in DNA: TGTGCCAGCAGCCCGCACGGGAGAAGAACCTACAATGAGCAGTTCTTC.

The rearrangement uses TRBV4-1 and TRBJ2-4; a possible D gene is TRBD1 (5 bases). V was clipped by 0 bases and J by 6 bases, with 15 bases between them. Per the germline V gene, CDR1 is MGHRA and CDR2 is YSYEKL. This CDR3 is 16 amino acids long. CDR3 in amino acids: CASSQEGGAKRNIQYF. The CDR3 DNA sequence: TGCGCCAGCAGCCAAGAGGGTGGGGCCAAAAGAAACATTCAGTACTTC.

This chain joins TRBV19 and TRBJ2-2; D remains unclear. Trimming stripped 1 base from V and 4 bases from J, with 10 bases between. Per germline, CDR1 LNHDA and CDR2 SQIVND (reference sequence). The CDR3 loop spans 15 amino acids. The CDR3 here is CASSIADIGTGELFF. The CDR3 DNA reads as TGTGCCAGTAGTATAGCAGACATTGGCACCGGGGAGCTGTTTTTT.

This chain connects TRBV6-1 to TRBJ1-5; D remains unclear. Per germline, CDR1 MNHNS and CDR2 SASEGT. This CDR3 has 13 amino acids. V lost 1 base and J 4 bases, leaving 5 bases between the germline ends. CDR3 sequence: CASSEVRNQPQHF. The DNA of the CDR3 is TGTGCCAGCAGTGAAGTTCGTAATCAGCCCCAGCATTTT.

This chain links TRBV4-1 with TRBJ1-4; D unresolved. Germline lookup yields CDR1 MGHRA and CDR2 YSYEKL. V was shortened by 2 bases and J by 8 bases, with 15 bases between the two germline ends. CDR3 length equals 15 residues. CDR3 region: CASSQIPGAGEKLFF. CDR3 nucleotide sequence: TGCGCCAGCAGCCAAATCCCCGGAGCGGGGGAAAAACTGTTTTTT.

The CDR3 nucleotides are TGTGCCAGCAGTGAAACGGGGTATAGCAATCAGCCCCAGCATTTT. This codes for CASSETGYSNQPQHF. This rearrangement joins TRBV2 to TRBJ1-5; no clear D. V lost 2 bases and J 0 bases, leaving 8 bases between the germline ends. Germline V gene lookup returns CDR1 SNHLY and CDR2 FYNNEI. The CDR3 sequence is 15 residues long.

This clone was counted a few times. The chain links TRBV4-3 to TRBJ2-7, with 12 bases that match TRBD1. This CDR3 is built from 15 residues. Germline V CDR1 and CDR2: LGHNA, YSLEER. V lost 3 bases to trimming and J lost 3 bases; unmatched junction nucleotides: 3. The CDR3 sequence is CASSQGQGADYEQYF. CDR3 nucleotide sequence: TGCGCCAGCAGCCAGGGACAGGGGGCAGACTACGAGCAGTACTTC.

This chain uses TRBV5-1 with TRBJ1-1, with no clear D. V shed 4 bases and J shed 5 bases, with 9 bases lying between them. Germline V lookup: CDR1 SGHRS, CDR2 YFSETQ. The CDR3 runs to 12 residues. DNA for the CDR3: TGCGCCAGCAGCGGTGAGGGAACTGAAGCTTTCTTT. Translation gives CASSGEGTEAFF.